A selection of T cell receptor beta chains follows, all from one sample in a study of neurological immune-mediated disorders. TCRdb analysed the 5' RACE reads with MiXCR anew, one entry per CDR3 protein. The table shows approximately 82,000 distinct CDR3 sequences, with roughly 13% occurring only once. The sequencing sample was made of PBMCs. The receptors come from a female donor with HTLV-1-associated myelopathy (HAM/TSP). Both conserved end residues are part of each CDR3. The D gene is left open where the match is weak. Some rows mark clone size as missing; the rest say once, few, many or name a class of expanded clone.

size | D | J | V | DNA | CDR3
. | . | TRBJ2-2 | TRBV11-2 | TGTGCCAGCAGCATCGGAATAGAGCTGTCTTTT | CASSIGIELSF
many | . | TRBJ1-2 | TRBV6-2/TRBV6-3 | TGTGCCAGCAGTTACGGGCCGGGCGAGTATGGCTACACCTTC | CASSYGPGEYGYTF
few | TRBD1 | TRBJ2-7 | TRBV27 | TGTGCCAGCAGTTTATTGGGTCAGGGGGCCTCCGAGCAGTACTTC | CASSLLGQGASEQYF
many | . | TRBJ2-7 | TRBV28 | TGTGCCAGCAGTTCCCTTGGGTCCTCCTACGAGCAGTACTTC | CASSSLGSSYEQYF
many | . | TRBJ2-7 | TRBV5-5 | TGTGCCAGCAGCTTGGGGCTACAGGGCTACGAGCAGTACTTC | CASSLGLQGYEQYF
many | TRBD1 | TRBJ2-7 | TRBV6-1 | TGTGCCAGCAGTGAAGGTTTCGGGACAGCATCCTACGAGCAGTACTTC | CASSEGFGTASYEQYF
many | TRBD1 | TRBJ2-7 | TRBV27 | TGTGCCAGCAACCCAGACAGGGGGCGCACCAACGAGCAGTACTTC | CASNPDRGRTNEQYF
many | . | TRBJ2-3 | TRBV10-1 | TGCGCCAGCAGTGAGGGGCAGGGCACAGATACGCAGTATTTT | CASSEGQGTDTQYF
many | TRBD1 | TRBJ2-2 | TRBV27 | TGTGCCAGCAGTTTACTCACAGGGGGCACCGGGGAGCTGTTTTTT | CASSLLTGGTGELFF
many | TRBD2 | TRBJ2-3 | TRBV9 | TGTGCCAGCAGCCCAACTAGTAGTTGGACTAGCGGGGGGACGCAGTATTTT | CASSPTSSWTSGGTQYF
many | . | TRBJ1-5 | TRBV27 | TGTGCCAGCAGTACATCCCCAGGAGAGTTTAGCAATCAGCCCCAGCATTTT | CASSTSPGEFSNQPQHF
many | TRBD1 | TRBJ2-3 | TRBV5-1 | TGCGCCAGCAGCTCGGGACAGGGCACAGATACGCAGTATTTT | CASSSGQGTDTQYF
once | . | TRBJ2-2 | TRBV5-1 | TGCGCCAGCAGCTTGGGAGTAGTGTTTACCACCGGGGAGCTGTTTTTT | CASSLGVVFTTGELFF
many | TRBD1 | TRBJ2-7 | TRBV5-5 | TGTGCCAGCAGCTTGGCCGGGACAGGGGGCATCGAGCAGTACTTC | CASSLAGTGGIEQYF
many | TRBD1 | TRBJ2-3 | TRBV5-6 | TGTGCCAGCAGCTTGAGGACAGGGAACACAGATACGCAGTATTTT | CASSLRTGNTDTQYF
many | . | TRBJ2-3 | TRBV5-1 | TGCGCCAGCAGCTTGGAGGCAACAGATACGCAGTATTTT | CASSLEATDTQYF
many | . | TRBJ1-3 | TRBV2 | TGTGCCAGCAGTGAATTTTCGGCAGACTCTGGAAACACCATATATTTT | CASSEFSADSGNTIYF
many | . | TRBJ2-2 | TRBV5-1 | TGCGCCAGCAGCTTTCAGAACACCGGGGAGCTGTTTTTT | CASSFQNTGELFF
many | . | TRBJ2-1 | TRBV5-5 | TGTGCCAGCAGCTTGCTCGACAGCCTTACTTACAATGAGCAGTTCTTC | CASSLLDSLTYNEQFF
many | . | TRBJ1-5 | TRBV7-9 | TGTGCCAGCAGCTTAGGACAGAACAATCAGCCCCAGCATTTT | CASSLGQNNQPQHF
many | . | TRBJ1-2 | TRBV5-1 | TGCGCCAGCAGCGACGGACGGACTGTCCAAGGCTACACCTTC | CASSDGRTVQGYTF
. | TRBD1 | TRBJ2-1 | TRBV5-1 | TGCGCCAGCAGCTCGGCTAACGGGACAGGCCTCTACAATGAGCAGTTCTTC | CASSSANGTGLYNEQFF
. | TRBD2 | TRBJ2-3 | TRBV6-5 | TGTGCCAGCAGTCTGAGTAGCGGGAACACAGATACGCAGTATTTT | CASSLSSGNTDTQYF
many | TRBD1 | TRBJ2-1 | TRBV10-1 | TGCGCCAGCAAATCAGGGGGTAGGGATGAGCAGTTCTTC | CASKSGGRDEQFF
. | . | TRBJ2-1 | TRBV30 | TGTGCCTGGAGGGGGGCCGCCTACAATGAGCAGTTCTTC | CAWRGAAYNEQFF
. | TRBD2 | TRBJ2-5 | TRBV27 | TGTGCCAGCAGCCGACTAGCGGGGGGGCAGTTTGGTAGGGAGACCCAGTACTTC | CASSRLAGGQFGRETQYF
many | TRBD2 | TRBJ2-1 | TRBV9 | TGTGCCAGCAGTAGCGGGGGACTCTACAATGAGCAGTTCTTC | CASSSGGLYNEQFF
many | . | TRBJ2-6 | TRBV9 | TGTGCCAGCAGCCCAAACTCCCGGGGTTCTGGGGCCAACGTCCTGACTTTC | CASSPNSRGSGANVLTF
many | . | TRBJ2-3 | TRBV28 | TGTGCCAGCAGTTTTTGGCAGGCTAGCACAGATACGCAGTATTTT | CASSFWQASTDTQYF
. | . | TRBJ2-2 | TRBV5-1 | TGCGCCAGCAGCTTGGCCGAGGGGTTGGAGCTGTTTTTT | CASSLAEGLELFF
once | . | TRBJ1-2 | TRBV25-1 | TGTGCCAGCAGTGAAAGTAACAGATACGGCTACACCTTC | CASSESNRYGYTF
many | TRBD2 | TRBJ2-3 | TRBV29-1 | TGCAGCGTGAACTTAGCGGGGGGGCCAGATACGCAGTATTTT | CSVNLAGGPDTQYF
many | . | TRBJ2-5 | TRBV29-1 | TGCAGCGTTGTCGGGGGCGAACTGAGCCAAGAGACCCAGTACTTC | CSVVGGELSQETQYF
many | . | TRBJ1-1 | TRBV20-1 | TGCAGTGCCACACCTTACAGGGCCATGAACACTGAAGCTTTCTTT | CSATPYRAMNTEAFF
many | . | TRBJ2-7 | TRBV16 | TGTGCCAGCAGCCAATCCAGGGGCCACGAGCAGTACTTC | CASSQSRGHEQYF
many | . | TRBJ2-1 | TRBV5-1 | TGCGCCAGCAGCTTGGCGGGGTATTTATACAATGAGCAGTTCTTC | CASSLAGYLYNEQFF
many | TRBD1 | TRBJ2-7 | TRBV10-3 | TGTGCCATCAGTGAGACAGGGGTCTCCTACGAGCAGTACTTC | CAISETGVSYEQYF
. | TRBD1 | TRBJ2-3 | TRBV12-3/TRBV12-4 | TGTGCCAGCAGTCAGAATTCACTGGGACAGAGCACAGATACGCAGTATTTT | CASSQNSLGQSTDTQYF
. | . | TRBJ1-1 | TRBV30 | TGTGCCTGGAGTTATGAGGGAAAGGGGAACACTGAAGCTTTCTTT | CAWSYEGKGNTEAFF
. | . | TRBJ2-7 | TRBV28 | TGTGCCAGCAGACCGGGACCCTTATACGAGCAGTACTTC | CASRPGPLYEQYF
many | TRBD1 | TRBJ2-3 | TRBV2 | TGTGCCAGCAGGCAACCGGGACAGGGCACAGATACGCAGTATTTT | CASRQPGQGTDTQYF
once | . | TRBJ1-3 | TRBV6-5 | TGTGCCAGCAGTTACCAAGGACCTGGAAACACCACATATTTT | CASSYQGPGNTTYF
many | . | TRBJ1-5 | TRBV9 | TGTGCCAGCAGCGCCAGGACGGAGAATCAGCCCCAGCATTTT | CASSARTENQPQHF
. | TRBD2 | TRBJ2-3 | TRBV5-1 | TGCGCCAGCAGCTTGGCCGTGACTAGCGGGTCCACAGATACGCAGTATTTT | CASSLAVTSGSTDTQYF
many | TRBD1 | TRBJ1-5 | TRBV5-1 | TGCGCCAGCAGCTGGGGCTTGGGCAGGGGGAAGCAGCCCCAGCATTTT | CASSWGLGRGKQPQHF
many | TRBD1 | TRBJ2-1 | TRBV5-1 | TGCGCCAGCAGGCTGGGACAGGGGGCCGATGAGCAGTTCTTC | CASRLGQGADEQFF
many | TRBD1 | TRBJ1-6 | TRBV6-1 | TGTGCCAGCAGGGAGGGACAGTATAATTCACCCCTCCACTTT | CASREGQYNSPLHF
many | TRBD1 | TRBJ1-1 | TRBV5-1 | TGCGCCAGCAGCGCTCCCCGAGACAGGGAGACTGAAGCTTTCTTT | CASSAPRDRETEAFF
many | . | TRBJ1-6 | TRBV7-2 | TGTGCCAGCAGCTTAGGGAACTTTAATTCACCCCTCCACTTT | CASSLGNFNSPLHF
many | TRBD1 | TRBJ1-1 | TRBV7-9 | TGTGCCAGCAGTTACCCGGACAGGGATCTAGTCGCTTTCTTT | CASSYPDRDLVAFF
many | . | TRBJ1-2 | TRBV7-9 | TGTGCCAGCAGCTCGGACATTTCTGGCTACACCTTC | CASSSDISGYTF
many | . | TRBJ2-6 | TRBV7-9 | TGTGCCAGCAGCTTAGCTCCCAGGGTTGGGGCCAACGTCCTGACTTTC | CASSLAPRVGANVLTF
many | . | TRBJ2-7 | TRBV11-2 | TGTGCCAGCAGCTTAGCACAGGGATTACTCTACGAGCAGTACTTC | CASSLAQGLLYEQYF
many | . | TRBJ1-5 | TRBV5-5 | TGTGCCAGCAGCTTGGAATCAGGCGTGGGCAATCAGCCCCAGCATTTT | CASSLESGVGNQPQHF